Below, one T cell receptor beta chain is given with its context. Its antigen is currently not known. Nothing much larger sits one base from this clone, and base qualities are not available. These data come from a study of blood T cell repertoires in COVID-19 (dated by TCRdb to 2018 to 2020). For the study in its entirety: The collaborator samples originated in the United States, Italy and Spain and spanned the acute and convalescent phases of COVID-19. A de-identified subject ID, COVID-19 status, age in years and sex were almost always included in the sample metadata. Where available, HLA class I and class II types were taken from metadata supplied by the sample provider and were not determined by assay-based typing. Deeply sampled blood TCRbeta repertoires from subjects exposed to, actively infected with, or recovered from COVID-19 were included in the dataset. Samples were obtained from the ongoing ImmuneRACE study (first 160 participants) and from over 1,000 subjects provided by 6 global collaborators. The material from the prospective study consisted of cDNA or gDNA derived from T cells, B-cell-depleted T cells, or PBMCs. The repertoires were made available in a free public database intended to serve as a resource for research on the immune response to SARS-CoV-2.

Including the terminal cysteine and phenylalanine, the CDR3 comprises 13 residues. The CDR3 DNA has 39 bases and is translated from base 1. CDR1 and CDR2, per the germline V gene, are SGHTA and FQGTGA. At the junction V is shortened by 5 bases and J by 8 bases, with 13 bases in between. Findings and caveats that apply to the study as a whole: The quantity of clinical and demographic metadata differed by source and by participant and was supplied without curation.

Participants in the prospective study were aged 18 to 89 years, lived in 20 to 25 United States geographic areas, and enrolled through a virtual design. In the prospective study, cohorts were assigned on the basis of participant-reported clinical history obtained from a screening survey and a study questionnaire. Recovered participants in ImmuneRACE Cohort 3 were defined as having two consecutive negative NP/OP PCR tests, clearance from a healthcare professional, or resolution of symptoms. Mobile phlebotomists in the prospective study collected whole blood, serum and a nasopharyngeal or oropharyngeal swab from every participant. Participants in the prospective study had the option to provide additional blood draws and questionnaires over a 2-month period. Blood samples from the prospective study were shipped frozen or at room temperature prior to DNA extraction. TCRbeta CDR3 regions were amplified from genomic DNA by means of the immunoSEQ Assay, a bias-controlled multiplex PCR. In the source study's methods: Within the assay, amplification of reference gene primers was used to estimate how many nucleated cells each sample contained. To quantify the absolute abundance of each unique TCRbeta CDR3 rearrangement, sequence reads were collapsed and filtered. Productive Simpson clonality was computed per sample as the square root of Simpson's diversity index over productive rearrangements. Drawn from immuneACCESS, this table holds only the in-frame rearrangements with V and J called that TCRdb kept. Clones are partly lost; checked studies trace under half to an unresolved V gene and leave the rest unexplained. The DNA was the basis for D and trimming; V, J and clone size are from that table. Recorded for this sample are approximately 300,000 clones; approximately 86% of them occurred a single time. Together, the top ten hold roughly 2.6% of the sample.

This receptor was taken from a woman aged 18-29 years who had recovered from COVID-19. The rearranged chain carries TRBV7-3 and TRBJ2-1; the D gene is not confidently resolved. Sequencing was done on a sample of PBMCs or T cells enriched from blood (not recorded which). The bases are TGTGCCAGCAGCGAGAGCAGTGACTATGAGCAGTTCTTC. This codes for CASSESSDYEQFF.